The 9 T cell receptor beta chains listed next were all sequenced from one sample in a study of shared clonotypes between healthy human individuals. Some clones are missing from TCRdb's copy, which holds only in-frame ones; the method was immunoSEQ multiplex PCR. The repertoire holds almost 700,000 clones, with about 91% as singletons. Cells designated naive CD8 were CD45RO-negative and were positively selected for CCR7, with terminally differentiated effector memory CD45RA+ cells excluded. The sequenced sample was naive CD8+ T cells sorted from blood. All receptors derive from a man between 25 and 39 years old in good health.

J is TRBJ2-1 and V is TRBV10-2; either TRBD1 or TRBD2 may supply D (5 bases each). Trimming took 7 bases from V and 8 from J, leaving 9 bases between them. The CDR3 is 11 amino acids. Germline V gene data show CDR1 as WSHSY and CDR2 as SAAADI. CDR3: CASKQGHEQFF. The CDR3 bases are TGCGCCAGCAAGCAGGGACATGAGCAGTTCTTC.

With respect to this clone: Other DNA sequences in the sample encode the same CDR3. V and J are TRBV27 and TRBJ2-1; 7 positions match TRBD2. The CDR3 is 16 amino acids. Germline assignment: CDR1 MNHEY and CDR2 SMNVEV (reference sequence). After removal of 5 bases from V and 0 bases from J, the junction contained 7 bases not matched to a gene. CDR3 sequence reads: CASSLSSGRSYNEQFF. The CDR3 DNA follows: TGTGCCAGCAGTCTGTCTAGCGGTCGCTCCTACAATGAGCAGTTCTTC.

The genes are TRBV4-3 and TRBJ2-3, with 8 bases fitting TRBD1. Germline lookup yields CDR1 LGHNA and CDR2 YSLEER. The length of the CDR3 is 17 residues. V gave up 0 bases and J gave up 3 bases; unmatched junction bases: 8. As DNA, the CDR3 is TGCGCCAGCAGCCAAGAGGACAGGGCCGATCATACAGATACGCAGTATTTT. This sequence encodes CASSQEDRADHTDTQYF.

The rearrangement links TRBV7-2 to TRBJ2-7; 9 bases align to TRBD2. Germline V gene sequence: CDR1 SGHTA, CDR2 FQGNSA. The J segment lost 2 bases and the V segment lost 2 bases, leaving 4 bases of the junction unmatched. CDR3 length: 15 residues. CDR3 bases: TGTGCCAGCAGCTTATTTCTAGCGGGACCCTACGAGCAGTACTTC. Protein sequence: CASSLFLAGPYEQYF.

This sequence joins TRBV5-4 and TRBJ1-2; 12 positions agree with TRBD1. CDR3 length equals 16 residues. The germline V gene has CDR1 SGHNT and CDR2 YYREEE (reference sequence). The trim removed 4 bases at V and 4 bases at J, leaving 8 bases unmatched. This CDR3 reads CASSGPGTGGFYGYTF. For the CDR3, the DNA is TGTGCCAGCAGCGGCCCCGGGACAGGGGGCTTCTATGGCTACACCTTC.

V is TRBV5-4 and J is TRBJ2-7; either TRBD1 or TRBD2 may fit D (6 bases each). This CDR3 region has 16 residues. The V and J ends lost 5 bases and 3 bases respectively, with 21 bases between them. In germline, CDR1 is SGHNT, CDR2 YYREEE (reference sequence). The CDR3 nucleotides are TGTGCCAGCAGTTTCCCCTTTTCGGAGGGGGGCTACGAGCAGTACTTC. The encoded protein is CASSFPFSEGGYEQYF.

V and J are TRBV27 and TRBJ2-7; tentative D call: TRBD2 (6 bases). The length of the CDR3 is 14 residues. In germline, CDR1 is MNHEY, CDR2 SMNVEV (reference sequence). The V and J ends lost 6 bases and 4 bases respectively, with 16 bases between them. The CDR3 DNA sequence: TGTGCCAGCAGGACCATCGGGACTTCGTACGAGCAGTACTTC. Its protein is CASRTIGTSYEQYF.

The chain joins TRBV28 to TRBJ1-4; 9 positions agree with TRBD1. CDR1 MDHEN and CDR2 SYDVKM come from the germline V gene. Trimming at V came to 3 bases and at J to 8 bases, leaving 13 bases not matched to a gene. This CDR3 has 17 amino acids. The CDR3 DNA is TGTGCCAGCAGTTTTTTTCCCACCGGGACAGGGAAAGAAAAACTGTTTTTT. The encoded protein is CASSFFPTGTGKEKLFF.

J is TRBJ2-7 and V is TRBV7-8, with D possibly being TRBD1 (7 bases). There are 15 residues in the CDR3. The V gene lost 5 bases and the J gene lost 3 bases, with 17 bases spanning the gap. Germline V gives CDR1 SGHVS, CDR2 FQNEAQ. CDR3 residues: CASSPQVRDSYEQYF. In DNA, the CDR3 is TGTGCCAGCAGCCCACAAGTGCGGGACAGCTACGAGCAGTACTTC.